This is a list of T cell receptor beta chains from one sample in a study of shared clonotypes between healthy human individuals. TCRdb's table, derived via immunoSEQ multiplex PCR, lists solely in-frame clones and lacks some. The sample comprises about 2 million clones, around 96% of which are singletons, and 1% to 1.5% rests with the top ten. What was sequenced was naive CD8+ T cells sorted from blood. Receptor source: a man aged 18 to 29 in good health. Both conserved end residues are part of each CDR3. The D gene is left open where the match is weak. For some rows the clone size is stated as once, few or many, or as a class when expanded; others skip it.

clone size	V gene	CDR3 length	D gene	J gene	CDR3 DNA	CDR3 protein
.	TRBV9	17	.	TRBJ2-6	TGTGCCAGCAGCGTTGGCAGGGAGGTGAGTGGGGCCAACGTCCTGACTTTC	CASSVGREVSGANVLTF
.	TRBV7-6	13	TRBD1	TRBJ2-7	TGTGCCAGCAGCTTGGGACAGGGGTGGGAGCAGTACTTC	CASSLGQGWEQYF
.	TRBV7-9	12	.	TRBJ2-7	TGTGCCAGCAGCTCGATCCTCTACGAGCAGTACTTC	CASSSILYEQYF
.	TRBV6-5	12	.	TRBJ2-7	TGTGCCAGCAAGGACAGCTCCTACGAGCAGTACTTC	CASKDSSYEQYF
.	TRBV7-9	15	.	TRBJ2-1	TGTGCCAGCAGCTTAGCGCTTGGTCTGTCAAATGAGCAGTTCTTC	CASSLALGLSNEQFF
.	TRBV9	12	.	TRBJ1-1	TGTGCCAGCAGCGGAACGGGGACTGAAGCTTTCTTT	CASSGTGTEAFF
.	TRBV4-3	15	.	TRBJ2-7	TGCGCCAGCAGCCAAGGGCGCCACTCCGGCTACGAGCAGTACTTC	CASSQGRHSGYEQYF
few	TRBV13	14	.	TRBJ2-7	TGTGCCAGCAGCTTAAATACAGAGGCCTACGAGCAGTACTTC	CASSLNTEAYEQYF
.	TRBV9	16	.	TRBJ1-2	TGTGCCAGCAGCGTAGACCCCCGGGAGGAGAACTATGGCTACACCTTC	CASSVDPREENYGYTF
.	TRBV6-5	14	TRBD1	TRBJ2-1	TGTGCCAGCACTCGGGACAGGGGGCTGGATGAGCAGTTCTTC	CASTRDRGLDEQFF
few	TRBV5-4	14	.	TRBJ1-5	TGTGCCAGCAGCTGGGACATAGGCCATCAGCCCCAGCATTTT	CASSWDIGHQPQHF
.	TRBV7-2	15	.	TRBJ2-7	TGTGCCAGCAGCTTAGCGGCGGGATTAATCTACGAGCAGTACTTC	CASSLAAGLIYEQYF
.	TRBV4-3	18	TRBD2	TRBJ2-3	TGCGCCAGCAGCCAAGATGGGCCTAGCGGGAGGTGGGCAGATACGCAGTATTTT	CASSQDGPSGRWADTQYF
.	TRBV5-1	15	.	TRBJ2-7	TGCGCCAGCAGCTCAAATAGCGGGACAGCCTACGAGCAGTACTTC	CASSSNSGTAYEQYF
.	TRBV7-7	15	.	TRBJ2-7	TGTGCTAGCAGCCCGTCGGACATCGACTCCTACGAGCAGTACTTC	CASSPSDIDSYEQYF